The rows below give T cell receptor beta chains drawn from one sample of a study of blood T cell repertoires in COVID-19. Generated by immunoSEQ multiplex PCR, the TCRdb table keeps only in-frame clones and is missing some. The sample includes 85,000 to 95,000 clones, approximately 86% seen only once; the top ten take around 20%. The sample consisted of peripheral blood. The receptors come from a woman over 75 with acute or convalescent COVID-19. CDR3s include the opening cysteine and the closing phenylalanine or tryptophan. The D gene is left open where the match is weak. Expanded clones are given a class, and other clones once, few, many or no size at all.

V gene: TRBV11-2
D gene: -
clone size: -
J gene: TRBJ2-7
CDR3 DNA: TGTGCCAGCAGCTTAGAAGCGGTGAGCTCCTACGAGCAGTACTTC
CDR3 protein: CASSLEAVSSYEQYF

V gene: TRBV4-1
D gene: -
clone size: -
J gene: TRBJ2-3
CDR3 DNA: TGCGCCAGCAGCCAGGCCCACAGGGAGAACCCTATCACAGATACGCAGTATTTT
CDR3 protein: CASSQAHRENPITDTQYF

V gene: TRBV7-9
D gene: TRBD1
clone size: -
J gene: TRBJ1-3
CDR3 DNA: TGTGCCAGCAGCTTAGGGGGACAGGGGCTTTACGGAAACACCATATATTTT
CDR3 protein: CASSLGGQGLYGNTIYF

V gene: TRBV2
D gene: -
clone size: -
J gene: TRBJ2-7
CDR3 DNA: TGTGCCAGCAGTGAGCTGGGCTTAGAATACGAGCAGTACTTC
CDR3 protein: CASSELGLEYEQYF

V gene: TRBV2
D gene: TRBD1
clone size: -
J gene: TRBJ2-7
CDR3 DNA: TGTGCCAGCAGCGAAGGGGGCACCGAGCAGTACTTC
CDR3 protein: CASSEGGTEQYF

V gene: TRBV30
D gene: TRBD1
clone size: -
J gene: TRBJ1-2
CDR3 DNA: TGTGCCTGGAAGGCCCACTGGGACAGGGAAAACTATGGCTACACCTTC
CDR3 protein: CAWKAHWDRENYGYTF

V gene: TRBV28
D gene: TRBD1
clone size: -
J gene: TRBJ1-5
CDR3 DNA: TGTGCCAGCACCTTAGGGGGCTATAGCAATCAGCCCCAGCATTTT
CDR3 protein: CASTLGGYSNQPQHF

V gene: TRBV19
D gene: TRBD1
clone size: few
J gene: TRBJ1-4
CDR3 DNA: TGTGCCAGTAGTGACCGGGACAGGGCCCAAGAAAAACTGTTTTTT
CDR3 protein: CASSDRDRAQEKLFF

V gene: TRBV21-1
D gene: -
clone size: -
J gene: TRBJ1-2
CDR3 DNA: TGTGCCAGCAATCAGGGGACAGCTAACTATGGCTACACCTTC
CDR3 protein: CASNQGTANYGYTF

V gene: TRBV24-1
D gene: -
clone size: -
J gene: TRBJ1-1
CDR3 DNA: TGTGCCACCAGCGGACAATACACTGAAGCTTTCTTT
CDR3 protein: CATSGQYTEAFF

V gene: TRBV19
D gene: -
clone size: -
J gene: TRBJ2-7
CDR3 DNA: TGTGCCAGTAGGTCGTTGAGCTCCTACGAGCAGTACTTC
CDR3 protein: CASRSLSSYEQYF

V gene: TRBV18
D gene: -
clone size: -
J gene: TRBJ1-5
CDR3 DNA: TGTGCCAGCTCACTACAAGGCACAGGGTCGGGTCAGCCCCAGCATTTT
CDR3 protein: CASSLQGTGSGQPQHF

V gene: TRBV29-1
D gene: -
clone size: -
J gene: TRBJ2-3
CDR3 DNA: TGCAGCGTTGGCGGGGGCGCACAATCTAGCACAGATACGCAGTATTTT
CDR3 protein: CSVGGGAQSSTDTQYF

V gene: TRBV6-5
D gene: TRBD2
clone size: few
J gene: TRBJ2-1
CDR3 DNA: TGTGCCAGCAGGTCGCGGGGGGGACTCTACAATGAGCAGTTCTTC
CDR3 protein: CASRSRGGLYNEQFF

V gene: TRBV6-5
D gene: -
clone size: -
J gene: TRBJ1-2
CDR3 DNA: TGTGCCAGCAGTTATGTCCCCGGACAGCTCTATGGCTACACCTTC
CDR3 protein: CASSYVPGQLYGYTF

V gene: TRBV5-1
D gene: TRBD1
clone size: -
J gene: TRBJ1-4
CDR3 DNA: TGCGCCAGCAGCCCTCAACCAGGGGGCATGAATGAAAAACTGTTTTTT
CDR3 protein: CASSPQPGGMNEKLFF

V gene: TRBV6-6
D gene: -
clone size: -
J gene: TRBJ1-1
CDR3 DNA: TGTGCCAGCAGTTACGATGCTAAGAACACTGAAGCTTTCTTT
CDR3 protein: CASSYDAKNTEAFF

V gene: TRBV11-3
D gene: -
clone size: once
J gene: TRBJ1-1
CDR3 DNA: TGTGCCAGCAGCTCACGAATAGGGGGTGAAGCTTTCTTT
CDR3 protein: CASSSRIGGEAFF

V gene: TRBV24-1
D gene: TRBD2
clone size: -
J gene: TRBJ2-1
CDR3 DNA: TGTGCCACCAGTGATGGGGCTAGCGGGGGGGCCAGTTACAATGAGCAGTTCTTC
CDR3 protein: CATSDGASGGASYNEQFF

V gene: TRBV5-8
D gene: -
clone size: -
J gene: TRBJ2-1
CDR3 DNA: TGTGCCAGCAGCTTGAAGGGGTTGGCTGAGCAGTTCTTC
CDR3 protein: CASSLKGLAEQFF

V gene: TRBV2
D gene: -
clone size: -
J gene: TRBJ1-2
CDR3 DNA: TGTGCCAGCAGGGACAATTTCCATGGCTACACCTTC
CDR3 protein: CASRDNFHGYTF

V gene: TRBV5-1
D gene: TRBD1
clone size: -
J gene: TRBJ1-1
CDR3 DNA: TGCGCCAGCAGCTTGGGACAGGGGGTCGGGAACACTGAAGCTTTCTTT
CDR3 protein: CASSLGQGVGNTEAFF

V gene: TRBV11-2
D gene: -
clone size: -
J gene: TRBJ1-2
CDR3 DNA: TGTGCCAGCAGCTTAGATAGACAGGTGATATATGGCTACACCTTC
CDR3 protein: CASSLDRQVIYGYTF

V gene: TRBV11-1
D gene: -
clone size: -
J gene: TRBJ2-1
CDR3 DNA: TGTGCCAGCAGCCCACGGGGGAGAGCCTTATACAATGAGCAGTTCTTC
CDR3 protein: CASSPRGRALYNEQFF

V gene: TRBV19
D gene: -
clone size: -
J gene: TRBJ1-6
CDR3 DNA: TGTGCCAGTAGTACGCCTCGACGAGGCTCCTATAATTCACCCCTCCACTTT
CDR3 protein: CASSTPRRGSYNSPLHF

V gene: TRBV2
D gene: -
clone size: once
J gene: TRBJ2-3
CDR3 DNA: TGTGCCAGCAGTGATAGGGGGGGCCTGGATACGCAGTATTTT
CDR3 protein: CASSDRGGLDTQYF

V gene: TRBV5-4
D gene: -
clone size: few
J gene: TRBJ2-2
CDR3 DNA: TGTGCCAGCAGCTTGGGACTTATGAACACCGGGGAGCTGTTTTTT
CDR3 protein: CASSLGLMNTGELFF

V gene: TRBV24-1
D gene: -
clone size: -
J gene: TRBJ1-5
CDR3 DNA: TGTGCCACCAGTGACCCCCTACCAAGAAGCAATCAGCCCCAGCATTTT
CDR3 protein: CATSDPLPRSNQPQHF

V gene: TRBV6-5
D gene: TRBD1
clone size: few
J gene: TRBJ1-6
CDR3 DNA: TGTGCCAGCAGCGTCGACAGGGCTTCACCCCTCCACTTT
CDR3 protein: CASSVDRASPLHF

V gene: TRBV11-2
D gene: -
clone size: -
J gene: TRBJ1-1
CDR3 DNA: TGTGCCAGCAGCTTTTCGGGGGATGGGGCTGAAGCTTTCTTT
CDR3 protein: CASSFSGDGAEAFF

V gene: TRBV5-5
D gene: -
clone size: -
J gene: TRBJ2-1
CDR3 DNA: TGTGCCAGCAGCTTGGCGGGGGGCCCCAATGAGCAGTTCTTC
CDR3 protein: CASSLAGGPNEQFF

V gene: TRBV5-1
D gene: TRBD1
clone size: -
J gene: TRBJ1-4
CDR3 DNA: TGCGCCAGCAGCTTGAGGGCAGGGGGCGATGAAAAACTGTTTTTT
CDR3 protein: CASSLRAGGDEKLFF

V gene: TRBV5-4
D gene: -
clone size: -
J gene: TRBJ1-1
CDR3 DNA: TGTGCCAGCAGCTTGGGGAACAGGCAGAACACTGAAGCTTTCTTT
CDR3 protein: CASSLGNRQNTEAFF

V gene: TRBV6-5
D gene: -
clone size: -
J gene: TRBJ2-7
CDR3 DNA: TGTGCCAGCAGTTCCCCGTACGAGCAGTACTTC
CDR3 protein: CASSSPYEQYF

V gene: TRBV9
D gene: -
clone size: -
J gene: TRBJ2-3
CDR3 DNA: TGTGCCAGCAGCTCTGAAACAGGCACAGATACGCAGTATTTT
CDR3 protein: CASSSETGTDTQYF

V gene: TRBV5-1
D gene: -
clone size: -
J gene: TRBJ1-6
CDR3 DNA: TGCGCCAGCAGCTTGGATGGTTCGGGTAATTCACCCCTCCACTTT
CDR3 protein: CASSLDGSGNSPLHF

V gene: TRBV3-1/TRBV3-2
D gene: -
clone size: once
J gene: TRBJ2-1
CDR3 DNA: TGTGCCAGCAGCCAACTGGACAGTTACAATGAGCAGTTCTTC
CDR3 protein: CASSQLDSYNEQFF

V gene: TRBV29-1
D gene: -
clone size: -
J gene: TRBJ1-1
CDR3 DNA: TGCAGCGTTGGGCATGGGAACACTGAAGCTTTCTTT
CDR3 protein: CSVGHGNTEAFF

V gene: TRBV20-1
D gene: -
clone size: -
J gene: TRBJ2-7
CDR3 DNA: TGCAGTGCTAGACCAGGGTACGAGCAGTACTTC
CDR3 protein: CSARPGYEQYF

V gene: TRBV3-1/TRBV3-2
D gene: TRBD2
clone size: -
J gene: TRBJ2-3
CDR3 DNA: TGTGCCAGCAGCCCCGCCCTAGCGGGGGGGCTAGATACGCAGTATTTT
CDR3 protein: CASSPALAGGLDTQYF

V gene: TRBV10-2
D gene: -
clone size: -
J gene: TRBJ2-2
CDR3 DNA: TGCGCCAGCACGGGACAGAACACCGGGGAGCTGTTTTTT
CDR3 protein: CASTGQNTGELFF

V gene: TRBV19
D gene: -
clone size: -
J gene: TRBJ2-1
CDR3 DNA: TGTGCCAGTAGTATCTTCGGACTCCTCGGGGAGCAGTTCTTC
CDR3 protein: CASSIFGLLGEQFF

V gene: TRBV5-6
D gene: -
clone size: -
J gene: TRBJ1-1
CDR3 DNA: TGTGCCAGCAGCTTGGGGCAGGGGACCACTGAAGCTTTCTTT
CDR3 protein: CASSLGQGTTEAFF

V gene: TRBV7-2
D gene: TRBD2
clone size: -
J gene: TRBJ2-5
CDR3 DNA: TGTGCCAGCAGCTTAGGGCCGGGGGGGATTCAAGAGACCCAGTACTTC
CDR3 protein: CASSLGPGGIQETQYF

V gene: TRBV5-1
D gene: TRBD1
clone size: -
J gene: TRBJ1-1
CDR3 DNA: TGCGCCAGCAGCCCCGTGACAGGGGAGGATGAAGCTTTCTTT
CDR3 protein: CASSPVTGEDEAFF

V gene: TRBV3-1/TRBV3-2
D gene: TRBD1
clone size: -
J gene: TRBJ1-1
CDR3 DNA: TGTGCCAGCAGCGGACAGGGTTCGGGGGCTTTCTTT
CDR3 protein: CASSGQGSGAFF

V gene: TRBV5-1
D gene: -
clone size: -
J gene: TRBJ1-4
CDR3 DNA: TGCGCCAGCAGCCTAAACAGGTGGAGTGAAAAACTGTTTTTT
CDR3 protein: CASSLNRWSEKLFF

V gene: TRBV5-4
D gene: TRBD2
clone size: -
J gene: TRBJ2-7
CDR3 DNA: TGTGCCAGCAGCTTGGTTAGCGGGGGAGCCGAGCAGTACTTC
CDR3 protein: CASSLVSGGAEQYF

V gene: TRBV9
D gene: TRBD2
clone size: -
J gene: TRBJ2-5
CDR3 DNA: TGTGCCAGCAGCTCCCTCGGGGGGGGTCTCCAAGAGACCCAGTACTTC
CDR3 protein: CASSSLGGGLQETQYF

V gene: TRBV2
D gene: TRBD2
clone size: -
J gene: TRBJ2-4
CDR3 DNA: TGTGCCAGCACTGAGGGAGGGGTAGCCAAAAACATTCAGTACTTT
CDR3 protein: CASTEGGVAKNIQYF

V gene: TRBV5-1
D gene: -
clone size: -
J gene: TRBJ2-1
CDR3 DNA: TGCGCCAGCAGCGCCGGGATCCGGGAGCAGTTCTTC
CDR3 protein: CASSAGIREQFF

V gene: TRBV12-3/TRBV12-4
D gene: TRBD1
clone size: -
J gene: TRBJ1-2
CDR3 DNA: TGTGCCAGCAGTTTAGCGCGGGACAGCCGCTACACCTTC
CDR3 protein: CASSLARDSRYTF

V gene: TRBV3-1/TRBV3-2
D gene: -
clone size: -
J gene: TRBJ1-1
CDR3 DNA: TGTGCCAGCAGTCCCACCGGGGGGTTCGCTGAAGCTTTCTTT
CDR3 protein: CASSPTGGFAEAFF

V gene: TRBV9
D gene: -
clone size: -
J gene: TRBJ2-2
CDR3 DNA: TGTGCCAGCCGCCCCTCCAAGGGGACTTGGGACACCGGGGAGCTGTTTTTT
CDR3 protein: CASRPSKGTWDTGELFF

V gene: TRBV5-1
D gene: -
clone size: -
J gene: TRBJ1-3
CDR3 DNA: TGCGCCAGCAGCCCGGGACTGTTATCTGGAAACACCATATATTTT
CDR3 protein: CASSPGLLSGNTIYF

V gene: TRBV5-4
D gene: TRBD2
clone size: -
J gene: TRBJ2-1
CDR3 DNA: TGTGCCAGCAGCTTAGTTAGCGGGGTAGGGAATGAGCAGTTCTTC
CDR3 protein: CASSLVSGVGNEQFF

V gene: TRBV2
D gene: -
clone size: -
J gene: TRBJ1-6
CDR3 DNA: TGTGCCAGCAGTACAGACAGGTATAATTCACCCCTCCACTTT
CDR3 protein: CASSTDRYNSPLHF

V gene: TRBV18
D gene: TRBD2
clone size: few
J gene: TRBJ2-2
CDR3 DNA: TGTGCCAGCTCACCGGTCGGACTAGGCACCGGGGAGCTGTTTTTT
CDR3 protein: CASSPVGLGTGELFF